A single sample is the source of the 27 T cell receptor beta chains below, sequenced in a study of technical replicates of blood from several donors. The data were produced by immunoSEQ multiplex PCR, yet TCRdb's version contains in-frame clones alone and is incomplete. Of 84,000 or so clones listed, approximately 97% are singletons. The sequenced sample was T cells isolated from PBMCs. All receptors come from a human donor in good health.

The gene calls are TRBV5-1 and TRBJ1-3; 7 bases match TRBD1. With 2 bases clipped from V and 3 bases from J, the junction kept 2 bases outside the gene matches. CDR1 is SGHRS and CDR2 is YFSETQ in the germline V gene. This CDR3 spans 14 amino acids. This chain's CDR3 is CASSFTGDGNTIYF. CDR3 sequence (DNA): TGCGCCAGCAGCTTTACAGGGGATGGAAACACCATATATTTT.

This chain connects TRBV13 to TRBJ2-7; 9 bases agree with TRBD1. Germline CDR1 and CDR2: PRHDT and FYEKMQ (reference sequence). The CDR3 spans 15 residues. Trimming at V came to 2 bases and at J to 5 bases, leaving 7 bases not matched to a gene. DNA of the CDR3: TGTGCCAGCAGCTTACTCCGGGACAGGGAAGACGAGCAGTACTTC. It encodes CASSLLRDREDEQYF.

This clone was recorded only once. The gene calls are TRBV7-9 and TRBJ2-7, with TRBD2 matching over 8 bases. V was pared by 4 bases and J by 0 bases, with 11 bases of the junction left unmatched. Germline assignment: CDR1 SEHNR and CDR2 FQNEAQ (reference sequence). This CDR3 is built from 17 residues. The CDR3 here is CASSSPRKRGSSYEQYF. In nucleotides, the CDR3 is TGTGCCAGCAGCTCACCTAGAAAGCGGGGGAGCTCCTACGAGCAGTACTTC.

This rearrangement joins TRBV27 to TRBJ2-7, with 12 bases that match TRBD2. The CDR3 consists of 14 residues. The V gene's germline CDR1 is MNHEY and CDR2 SMNVEV (reference sequence). The J segment lost 3 bases and the V segment lost 6 bases, leaving 3 bases of the junction unmatched. The chain's CDR3 is CASSTTSGSYEQYF. For the CDR3, the DNA is TGTGCCAGCAGCACGACTAGCGGGAGCTACGAGCAGTACTTC.

The chain combines TRBV29-1 with TRBJ1-6; 7 nucleotides match TRBD1. The CDR3 totals 13 residues. The germline V gene encodes CDR1 SQVTM and CDR2 ANQGSEA. The V gene end was trimmed by 6 bases and the J gene end by 5 bases; junction bases not matched to a gene: 4. This CDR3 is CSVGDSNNSPLHF. The CDR3 region has the DNA TGCAGCGTGGGGGACAGTAATAATTCACCCCTCCACTTT.

V is TRBV4-2 and J is TRBJ2-5, with TRBD2 matching over 8 bases. This CDR3 region has 16 residues. The V segment lost 4 bases and the J segment 0 bases; nucleotides outside the gene matches: 7. Germline assignment: CDR1 LGHNA and CDR2 YNFKEQ. The CDR3 is CASSPKTLADQETQYF. As DNA, the CDR3 is TGTGCCAGCAGCCCGAAAACACTAGCGGACCAAGAGACCCAGTACTTC.

This sequence joins TRBV28 and TRBJ1-2; TRBD1 matches at 8 bases. The CDR3 extends over 13 amino acids. Germline CDR1 is MDHEN and CDR2 is SYDVKM. V dropped 5 bases and J dropped 9; count of bases not matched to a gene: 8. The CDR3 is CASSRGQGGSYTF. The CDR3 DNA reads TGTGCCAGCAGTAGAGGACAGGGCGGGAGCTACACCTTC.

The V and J genes are TRBV15 and TRBJ1-5; 10 nucleotides match TRBD1. The CDR3 loop spans 16 amino acids. Germline-derived CDR1 and CDR2 are LNHNV and YYDKDF (reference sequence). Trimming took 1 base from V and 6 from J; bases not matched to a gene: 6. The CDR3 DNA is TGTGCCACCAGCAGAGTAAGGACAGGGGGAGGTCAGCCCCAGCATTTT. It is translated as CATSRVRTGGGQPQHF. The full variable domain, completed using reference TRBV15 and TRBJ1-5, is DAMVIQNPRYQVTQFGKPVTLSCSQTLNHNVMYWYQQKSSQAPKLLFHYYDKDFNNEADTPDNFQSRRPNTSFCFLDIRSPGLGDTAMYLCATSRVRTGGGQPQHFGDGTRLSIL.

V and J are TRBV6-5 and TRBJ1-6, with a tentative D call TRBD1 (6 bases). Germline V CDR1 and CDR2: MNHEY, SVGAGI. The length of the CDR3 is 16 residues. Trimming took 0 bases from V and 10 from J, leaving 16 bases between them. The DNA for the CDR3 is TGTGCCAGCAGTTACTCGATAGGGGGACGGCGGTCACCCCTCCACTTT. Residues: CASSYSIGGRRSPLHF.

The CDR3: CASSLMDSPTVRLFF. Here the CDR3 DNA reads TGTGCCAGCAGTTTAATGGACAGTCCTACGGTGAGGCTGTTTTTT. The V call is TRBV28, the J call TRBJ1-4; D might be TRBD1 (6 bases). Germline CDR1 and CDR2: MDHEN and SYDVKM. Trimming pared 2 bases from V and 14 bases from J, leaving 21 bases between. The CDR3 is 15 residues long.

The V gene is TRBV27, the J gene TRBJ2-7; 7 positions agree with TRBD1. Germline assignment: CDR1 MNHEY and CDR2 SMNVEV (reference sequence). J lost 0 bases, V lost 7 bases, and 3 bases had no gene match. The CDR3 loop spans 13 amino acids. The CDR3 DNA is TGTGCCAGCACTGGGACAGACTCCTACGAGCAGTACTTC. It yields the protein CASTGTDSYEQYF.

The chain joins TRBV10-3 to TRBJ1-1, with 8 bases fitting TRBD1. The J segment lost 4 bases and the V segment lost 7 bases, leaving 5 bases of the junction unmatched. CDR1 and CDR2 from the germline V gene are ENHRY and SYGVKD. The CDR3 has 13 residues. The CDR3 loop is CAITPGGGTEAFF. The CDR3 DNA sequence: TGTGCCATCACCCCAGGGGGCGGCACTGAAGCTTTCTTT.

This clone was observed a few times. This sequence joins TRBV2 and TRBJ1-3; no definite D call. Deletions cut 7 bases from V and 4 bases from J, with 8 bases between. CDR3 length: 12 residues. The V gene's germline CDR1 is SNHLY and CDR2 FYNNEI. The DNA for the CDR3 is TGTGCCAGCAATGGCCAGGGAAACACCATATATTTT. It translates to CASNGQGNTIYF.

This chain joins TRBV2 and TRBJ2-1; 7 bases line up with TRBD1. Germline CDR1 SNHLY, CDR2 FYNNEI. This CDR3 is built from 14 residues. V lost 7 bases to trimming and J lost 2 bases; unmatched junction nucleotides: 5. CDR3 residues: CASKPTGTYNEQFF. DNA for the CDR3: TGTGCCAGCAAACCGACAGGGACCTACAATGAGCAGTTCTTC.

J is TRBJ2-6 and V is TRBV6-6, with D possibly being TRBD1 (5 bases). The V end lost 2 bases, the J end lost 1 base, and 6 bases lay between the germline ends. The CDR3 has 15 residues. From germline, CDR1 is MNHNY and CDR2 SVGAGI (reference sequence). The CDR3 bases are TGTGCCAGCAGTTACGACAGTTCTGGGGCCAACGTCCTGACTTTC. It encodes CASSYDSSGANVLTF.

This clone was picked up one time. The V and J genes are TRBV6-5 and TRBJ2-1, with a tentative D call TRBD2 (5 bases). This CDR3 comprises 13 residues. Germline-derived CDR1 and CDR2 are MNHEY and SVGAGI. V lost 5 bases, J lost 7 bases, and 12 bases lay in between. The CDR3 DNA is TGTGCCAGCAGTGCAACTAGGACGAATGAGCAGTTCTTC. It yields the protein CASSATRTNEQFF.

This sequence joins TRBV6-1 and TRBJ1-4, with a possible D match to TRBD1 (6 bases). Germline values: CDR1 MNHNS, CDR2 SASEGT. Trimming removed 2 bases at V and 4 bases at J, with 17 bases between. This CDR3 is built from 17 residues. The CDR3 is CASSEMRGGPNNEKLFF. The CDR3 DNA sequence: TGTGCCAGCAGTGAAATGAGAGGGGGACCAAATAATGAAAAACTGTTTTTT.

This chain connects TRBV25-1 to TRBJ2-1; 7 nucleotides line up with TRBD2. Trimming took 8 bases from V and 8 from J; bases not matched to a gene: 3. This CDR3 has 11 residues. The germline gives CDR1 MGHDK, CDR2 SYGVNS. The CDR3, as DNA: TGTGCCAGCCGGGCGGGGGATGAGCAGTTCTTC. It codes for CASRAGDEQFF. Full variable domain (rest looked up from reference TRBV25-1 and TRBJ2-1): EADIYQTPRYLVIGTGKKITLECSQTMGHDKMYWYQQDPGMELHLIHYSYGVNSTEKGDLSSESTVSRIRTEHFPLTLESARPSHTSQYLCASRAGDEQFFGPGTRLTVL.

V usage is TRBV28 and J usage is TRBJ2-7; possibly TRBD2 for D (6 bases). Trimming pared 3 bases from V and 2 bases from J, leaving 17 bases between. The CDR3 length is 16 residues. Germline V gene data show CDR1 as MDHEN and CDR2 as SYDVKM. CDR3 residues: CASSLDGGAMTYEQYF. In nucleotides, the CDR3 is TGTGCCAGCAGTTTGGACGGCGGGGCTATGACCTACGAGCAGTACTTC.

This chain connects TRBV21-1 to TRBJ1-1; the D segment call TRBD1 is taken from the table without a DNA check. TRBV21-1 is flagged as a pseudogene. The CDR3 is 17 amino acids. Here the CDR3 reads CASSKGEDREKDTEAFF. Here the CDR3 DNA reads TGTGCCAGCAGCAAGGGCGAGGACAGGGAGAAGGACACTGAAGCTTTCTTT.

The rearrangement joins TRBV6-1 to TRBJ1-1, with D tentatively TRBD1 (6 bases). Trimming took off 4 bases at V and 0 bases at J, with 12 bases between the two ends. The CDR3 has 15 residues. Germline V lookup: CDR1 MNHNS, CDR2 SASEGT. As DNA, the CDR3 is TGTGCCAGCAGTGGGACAGCAGACATGAACACTGAAGCTTTCTTT. This translates into CASSGTADMNTEAFF.

This rearrangement joins TRBV4-1 to TRBJ2-3; 9 positions agree with TRBD2. V gave up 3 bases and J gave up 5 bases; unmatched junction bases: 12. Germline V gene data show CDR1 as MGHRA and CDR2 as YSYEKL. This CDR3 is 17 amino acids long. The CDR3 DNA reads as TGCGCCAGCAGCCAGGCCCATCTAGCGGGACGGTTAGATACGCAGTATTTT. Protein product: CASSQAHLAGRLDTQYF.

The chain joins TRBV18 to TRBJ2-7; a possible D gene is TRBD2 (5 bases). Trimming removed 2 bases from V and 6 bases from J, with 14 bases in between. The CDR3 has 14 amino acids. The germline CDR1 and CDR2 sequences are KGHSH and LQKENI. The CDR3 spells CASSPGQPGGEQYF. The CDR3 bases are TGTGCCAGCTCACCAGGGCAGCCCGGAGGCGAGCAGTACTTC.

V gene TRBV6-5 combines with J gene TRBJ1-6; D call uncertain. The CDR3 extends over 15 amino acids. The germline V and J ends were trimmed by 6 bases and 4 bases, with 13 bases remaining between them. Germline values: CDR1 MNHEY, CDR2 SVGAGI. This CDR3 is CASRPESGYNSPLHF. CDR3 DNA sequence: TGTGCCAGCAGGCCTGAATCAGGTTATAATTCACCCCTCCACTTT.

This chain uses TRBV18 with TRBJ2-7, with 10 bases that match TRBD2. V lost 6 bases to trimming and J lost 2 bases; unmatched junction nucleotides: 22. CDR1 is KGHSH and CDR2 is LQKENI in the germline V gene. This CDR3 comprises 20 residues. CDR3: CASSSHPGQPWTSGPYEQYF. The CDR3 DNA sequence: TGTGCCAGCTCCTCCCACCCGGGACAGCCATGGACTAGCGGCCCCTACGAGCAGTACTTC. The variable domain in full, completed from reference TRBV18 and TRBJ2-7, reads NAGVMQNPRHLVRRRGQEARLRCSPMKGHSHVYWYRQLPEEGLKFMVYLQKENIIDESGMPKERFSAEFPKEGPSILRIQQVVRGDSAAYFCASSSHPGQPWTSGPYEQYFGPGTRLTVT.

This clone was counted a single time. V usage is TRBV28 and J usage is TRBJ2-3; no firm D call. This CDR3 spans 12 amino acids. The germline V gene has CDR1 MDHEN and CDR2 SYDVKM. Trimming stripped 6 bases from V and 6 bases from J, with 10 bases between. The DNA for the CDR3 is TGTGCCAGCAGCACCCTCCGGGATACGCAGTATTTT. Translated, it gives CASSTLRDTQYF.

V is TRBV4-1 and J is TRBJ1-1; 8 nucleotides match TRBD1. J gave up 4 bases and V 4 bases, and 11 bases lay outside the gene matches. The V gene's germline CDR1 is MGHRA and CDR2 YSYEKL. The CDR3 covers 16 residues. The CDR3 DNA follows: TGCGCCAGCAGCCTAAATCAGGGGGCAGCAGGCACTGAAGCTTTCTTT. It codes for CASSLNQGAAGTEAFF.